This record looks at one T cell receptor beta chain sequence and its context. This CDR3 has 16 residues. The J segment lost 6 bases and the V segment lost 0 bases, leaving 3 bases of the junction unmatched. Germline lookup yields CDR1 LNHNV and CDR2 YYDKDF (reference sequence). These data originate in a study of shared T cell receptors in the human thymus. The method was immunoSEQ multiplex PCR; TCRdb's version includes in-frame clones alone and lacks a portion of them. The table has 630,000 or so clones, around 87% seen once. These data are also associated with another study on human thymus T cells. As that study records: Having corrective surgery for congenital heart defects, healthy Finnish infants were the ones who donated. During corrective heart surgery, resections were taken, and the thymus tissue came from them. Both thymic and peripheral blood repertoires showed apparently biased V and J usage. Thymic repertoires of unrelated individuals were reported in related research to overlap highly.

The receptor comes from a boy under three years old with a congenital heart defect. This chain uses TRBV15 with TRBJ2-1; 12 positions match TRBD2. Sample: thymocytes. The CDR3 here is CATSREGTSGSNEQFF. Here the CDR3 DNA reads TGTGCCACCAGCAGAGAAGGGACTAGCGGGTCCAATGAGCAGTTCTTC.